The next 9 T cell receptor beta chains were all read from a single sample in a study of OX40 agonist ivuxolimab in advanced cancers. Library preparation employed the immunoSEQ multiplex PCR assay. The source is immuneACCESS, and TCRdb retained only in-frame sequences with V and J called. Part of the clones is not carried over; for the studies checked, unresolved V genes explain less than half of this, and the remainder is unexplained. In all, the sample holds approximately 24,000 clones, and nearly 80% of those were seen once. The ten biggest clones cover under 30% of the sample. Source: CD4+ or CD8+ T cells sorted from blood, taken in a trial of the OX40 agonist ivuxolimab. These receptors were taken from an adult with an advanced solid tumor such as melanoma, head and neck, liver or kidney cancer.

This chain joins TRBV27 and TRBJ2-7; 7 nucleotides line up with TRBD2. The CDR3 runs to 14 residues. With V trimmed by 3 bases and J by 6 bases, 8 bases remained unmatched. The germline V gene encodes CDR1 MNHEY and CDR2 SMNVEV (reference sequence). CDR3 loop: CASSFAGEWGEQYF. The CDR3 DNA follows: TGTGCCAGCAGTTTCGCGGGAGAATGGGGCGAGCAGTACTTC.

The V call is TRBV7-2, the J call TRBJ2-2, with D possibly TRBD2 on 6 matching bases. CDR3 size: 18 residues. V dropped 0 bases and J dropped 3 bases, with 17 bases sitting between them. Germline lookup yields CDR1 SGHTA and CDR2 FQGNSA. The CDR3 nucleotides read TGTGCCAGCAGCTTAGCTCCCACTCTAGCGCCCTACACCGGGGAGCTGTTTTTT. It translates to CASSLAPTLAPYTGELFF.

This chain joins TRBV5-5 and TRBJ2-3, with TRBD2 matching 11 bases. Germline-derived CDR1 and CDR2 are SGHKS and YYEKEE (reference sequence). The CDR3 consists of 16 residues. After removal of 4 bases from V and 0 bases from J, the junction contained 4 bases not matched to a gene. CDR3 DNA: TGTGCCAGCAGCCCGACTAGCGGGACTAGCACAGATACGCAGTATTTT. Translated: CASSPTSGTSTDTQYF.

V and J are TRBV6-5 and TRBJ2-7; 10 bases are shared with TRBD2. V lost 2 bases and J lost 4; bases outside the gene matches: 5. The CDR3 has 15 residues. Germline V CDR1 and CDR2: MNHEY, SVGAGI. CDR3 amino acids: CASSYGLAGVYEQYF. The CDR3 bases are TGTGCCAGCAGTTACGGGCTAGCGGGAGTATACGAGCAGTACTTC.

The rearrangement uses TRBV6-1 and TRBJ2-7, with TRBD2 matching over 9 bases. There are 15 residues in the CDR3. Germline CDR1 MNHNS, CDR2 SASEGT. J was trimmed by 7 bases and V by 2 bases; bases with no gene match: 9. The CDR3 spells CASSELQGLAQEQYF. The CDR3 DNA is TGTGCCAGCAGTGAACTACAAGGACTAGCGCAAGAGCAGTACTTC.

The chain is built from TRBV6-5 and TRBJ2-2; D unclear. In germline, CDR1 is MNHEY, CDR2 SVGAGI. V was clipped by 3 bases and J by 5 bases, with 10 bases between them. The CDR3 covers 14 residues. CDR3 region: CASSYFRATGELFF. The CDR3 nucleotides read TGTGCCAGCAGTTATTTCCGAGCGACCGGGGAGCTGTTTTTT.

The CDR3: CASSSLRVTAYNEQFF. The DNA for the CDR3 is TGTGCCAGCAGCTCCCTCAGGGTTACGGCCTACAATGAGCAGTTCTTC. V and J are TRBV7-9 and TRBJ2-1; D may be TRBD1 (5 bases). The CDR3 contains 16 residues. The V gene lost 4 bases and the J gene lost 2 bases, with 15 bases spanning the gap. Germline V gene sequence: CDR1 SEHNR, CDR2 FQNEAQ (reference sequence).

The chain has TRBV2 and TRBJ2-1; 14 bases are a match to TRBD2. V was pared by 7 bases and J by 6 bases, with 5 bases of the junction left unmatched. The CDR3 has 15 residues. Germline values: CDR1 SNHLY, CDR2 FYNNEI. CDR3 DNA sequence: TGTGCCAGCACCAGACTAGCGGGAGGGGCCAATGAGCAGTTCTTC. It specifies CASTRLAGGANEQFF. Based on the CDR3 plus reference TRBV2 and TRBJ2-1, the full variable domain is EPEVTQTPSHQVTQMGQEVILRCVPISNHLYFYWYRQILGQKVEFLVSFYNNEISEKSEIFDDQFSVERPDGSNFTLKIRSTKLEDSAMYFCASTRLAGGANEQFFGPGTRLTVL.

This clone was observed a single time. The chain has TRBV5-6 and TRBJ1-1; D perhaps matches TRBD1 (6 bases). Germline V gives CDR1 SGHDT, CDR2 YYEEEE. Trimming took off 5 bases at V and 3 bases at J, with 14 bases between the two ends. This CDR3 has 14 amino acids. CDR3 coding DNA: TGTGCCAGCAGTTGGGGTGGGACATACACTGAAGCTTTCTTT. Translation: CASSWGGTYTEAFF. Full variable domain (outside the CDR3, taken from reference TRBV5-6 and TRBJ1-1): DAGVTQSPTHLIKTRGQQVTLRCSPKSGHDTVSWYQQALGQGPQFIFQYYEEEERQRGNFPDRFSGHQFPNYSSELNVNALLLGDSALYLCASSWGGTYTEAFFGQGTRLTVV.